This record concerns one TCR beta chain sequence. Its antigen is currently unknown. The data were obtained in a study of vaccination effects on CD4 cells after COVID-19. The study, taken as a whole, reports: The study found that only 1 of 255 vaccine-induced clones from healthy vaccinees cross-reacted with common cold coronaviruses. Limitations: small convalescent group and missing early post-infection timepoints.

Deletions cut 0 bases from V and 0 bases from J, with 12 bases between. The CDR3 totals 17 residues. Germline CDR1 KGHSH, CDR2 LQKENI. Expansion with viral peptide pools was applied to antigen-specific CD4+ T cells by the ViraFEST assay prior to sequencing. Upon completion of around eleven days in culture, CD4+ T cells were isolated. The study found no prior SARS-CoV-2 infection in the vaccine recipients, who tested negative for nucleocapsid antibodies. The culture medium for a few million PBMC per well included about 9 IU/ml IL-2 and about 9.9 ug/ml peptides. Half the medium was swapped for IL-2 medium on days 3 and 7. TCRdb keeps only in-frame clones here, not all; method: immunoSEQ multiplex PCR. The sample consists of about 55,000 clones, 70% of them appearing once.

The receptor was derived from a human donor who received a COVID-19 vaccine. Material: CD4+ T cells from PBMCs cultured with SARS-CoV-2 spike peptides, obtained before COVID-19 vaccination. The chain joins TRBV18 to TRBJ2-1; a possible D gene is TRBD2 (5 bases). The CDR3 sequence: CASSPPVAGSSYNEQFF. CDR3 nucleotides: TGTGCCAGCTCACCACCGGTCGCGGGTAGCTCCTACAATGAGCAGTTCTTC.